This T cell receptor beta chain derives from a study of human T cells and chemical hapten exposure. Study-wide results and caveats: PT1 expanded TCR counts and patch test score were linked, and their correlation was positive.

The sample's time point: pre-sensitization, week 0. Treatment defined: therapeutic diphenylcyclopropenone sensitization with weekly scalp DPC. Comments on this clonotype: Its antigen is unidentified.

TCRdb re-called the RACE reads with MiXCR, one entry per CDR3 protein. Of about 300,000 distinct CDR3 sequences listed, around 5.5% are singletons. Germline CDR1 and CDR2: MNHNY and SVGAGI (reference sequence). Unmatched junction bases numbered 11, after V lost 0 bases and J lost 3 bases. The CDR3 has 18 residues. Sample: whole blood, taken in connection with sensitization to the hapten diphenylcyclopropenone (DPC). V gene TRBV6-6 combines with J gene TRBJ2-7; 10 bases are a match to TRBD1. The source is a woman between 18 and 30 years old with alopecia areata. Some clones in this sample may be carry-over from other donors' samples. The CDR3 sequence: CASSYSKPYGTGDYEQYF. CDR3 sequence (DNA): TGTGCCAGCAGTTACTCCAAACCCTACGGGACAGGGGACTACGAGCAGTACTTC.